The 18 T cell receptor beta chains reported below all come from one sample, sequenced in a study of metastatic and nonmetastatic thyroid tumors. Until they underwent thyroid surgery, no patient had received any treatment. From the PCR reads, TCRdb re-called clones with MiXCR. The table records 30,000 to 35,000 clones, almost 30% of them present only once. The sequenced sample consisted of blood. The source is a female donor with papillary thyroid cancer or a benign thyroid nodule (not recorded which). Some clones in this sample may be carry-over from other donors' samples.

This clone was seen a handful of times. The V and J genes are TRBV7-2 and TRBJ1-5, with 8 bases lining up with TRBD1. This CDR3 comprises 15 residues. The V gene's germline CDR1 is SGHTA and CDR2 FQGNSA. V shed 5 bases, J shed 2 bases, and the junction held 5 bases outside the gene matches. The CDR3 nucleotides are TGTGCCAGCAGCACCAGGGGGCCGGGCAATCAGCCCCAGCATTTT. This translates into CASSTRGPGNQPQHF.

The rearrangement joins TRBV20-1 to TRBJ1-3; a possible D gene is TRBD1 (6 bases). The CDR3 spans 13 residues. Germline V gene data show CDR1 as DFQATT and CDR2 as SNEGSKA (reference sequence). Trimming stripped 3 bases from V and 4 bases from J, with 10 bases between. The CDR3 DNA is TGCAGTGCTAGTCAGGGGTACGGAAACACCATATATTTT. Translating gives CSASQGYGNTIYF.

V and J are TRBV5-1 and TRBJ2-3, with D possibly being TRBD1 (6 bases). Per the germline V gene, CDR1 is SGHRS and CDR2 is YFSETQ. Trimming left V 4 bases short and J 4 bases short, with 13 bases between. CDR3 length: 14 residues. The CDR3 nucleotides read TGCGCCAGCAGCCCAAGGCAGGGGCCAGATACGCAGTATTTT. Translating it yields CASSPRQGPDTQYF.

The chain combines TRBV20-1 with TRBJ2-1; 13 bases line up with TRBD2. This CDR3 is 16 amino acids long. V shed 6 bases, J shed 5 bases, and the junction held 10 bases outside the gene matches. CDR1 is DFQATT and CDR2 is SNEGSKA in the germline V gene (reference sequence). This CDR3 is CSATIGTSGTNNEQFF. Here the CDR3 DNA reads TGCAGTGCCACAATCGGGACTAGCGGGACTAACAATGAGCAGTTCTTC.

This clone was counted only a few times. V gene TRBV5-1 combines with J gene TRBJ1-2; D may be TRBD1 (6 bases). The CDR3 loop spans 15 amino acids. CDR1 and CDR2 (germline): SGHRS, YFSETQ. Trimming shortened V by 3 bases and J by 5 bases, and 17 bases separated the two germline ends. CDR3 nucleotide sequence: TGCGCCAGCAGCTCAGGGGAGGGGATACGGTATGGCTACACCTTC. This encodes CASSSGEGIRYGYTF. Full variable domain (remainder filled in from reference TRBV5-1 and TRBJ1-2): KAGVTQTPRYLIKTRGQQVTLSCSPISGHRSVSWYQQTPGQGLQFLFEYFSETQRNKGNFPGRFSGRQFSNSRSEMNVSTLELGDSALYLCASSSGEGIRYGYTFGSGTRLTVV.

The rearrangement joins TRBV6-1 to TRBJ1-2; D may be TRBD1 (6 bases). The CDR3 loop spans 17 amino acids. The V gene's germline CDR1 is MNHNS and CDR2 SASEGT. Trimming stripped 1 base from V and 1 base from J, with 16 bases between. CDR3 bases: TGTGCCAGCAGTGAAGGGACAGCAACAAGACTTAACTATGGCTACACCTTC. Protein product: CASSEGTATRLNYGYTF.

By share of the sample, this clone is medium-sized (0.01 to 0.1%). The V and J genes are TRBV6-1 and TRBJ2-6; 8 bases fit TRBD1. After removal of 6 bases from V and 10 bases from J, the junction contained 8 bases not matched to a gene. The V gene's germline CDR1 is MNHNS and CDR2 SASEGT. The CDR3 is 14 residues long. CDR3: CASSPGTGFNVLTF. The CDR3 DNA sequence: TGTGCCAGCAGCCCCGGGACAGGTTTTAACGTCCTGACTTTC.

This sequence joins TRBV6-4 and TRBJ2-1; 7 bases map to TRBD1. V trimming: 4 bases; J trimming: 0 bases; junction bases outside the gene matches: 3. Per the germline V gene, CDR1 is MRHNA and CDR2 is SNTAGT. This CDR3 spans 15 amino acids. This chain's CDR3 is CASSATGNSYNEQFF. The CDR3 coding sequence is TGTGCCAGCAGTGCGACAGGGAACTCCTACAATGAGCAGTTCTTC.

This clone was counted a few times. This could be a read error, since a much larger clone is one nucleotide away. The rearrangement links TRBV4-2 to TRBJ2-1; no definite D call. V gave up 4 bases and J gave up 3 bases, with 13 bases separating them. Germline loops: CDR1 LGHNA, CDR2 YNFKEQ. This CDR3 is built from 15 residues. The DNA of the CDR3 is TGTGCCAGCAGCCCCAGCAGGAATGACTACAATGAGCAGTTCTTC. Its translation: CASSPSRNDYNEQFF.

The CDR3 DNA reads as TGTGCCAGCAGCTCCTCTGGGACAGAGCGGGGAAACACCATATATTTT. This sequence encodes CASSSSGTERGNTIYF. The rearrangement uses TRBV11-2 and TRBJ1-3; 7 bases fit TRBD1. V lost 4 bases to trimming and J lost 4 bases; unmatched junction nucleotides: 10. CDR1 and CDR2 from the germline V gene are SGHAT and FQNNGV. CDR3 length: 16 residues.

This clone turned up a few times. The gene calls are TRBV19 and TRBJ1-5; no clear D gene. CDR1 and CDR2 (germline): LNHDA, SQIVND (reference sequence). CDR3 length: 13 amino acids. Trimming left V 5 bases short and J 5 bases short, with 10 bases between. The CDR3 region is CASSAGLYQPQHF. The CDR3 coding sequence is TGTGCCAGTAGTGCCGGACTGTATCAGCCCCAGCATTTT.

This chain links TRBV11-2 with TRBJ1-2, with D possibly being TRBD1 (6 bases). The CDR3 runs to 14 residues. The germline V gene has CDR1 SGHAT and CDR2 FQNNGV. V gave up 5 bases and J gave up 8 bases, with 18 bases separating them. The CDR3 loop reads CASSQPGAARGYTF. The CDR3 region has the DNA TGTGCCAGCAGCCAACCAGGGGCCGCTCGGGGCTACACCTTC.

There are many counts of this clone. This chain uses TRBV6-2 or TRBV6-3 with TRBJ2-3; unclear D gene. The CDR3 totals 14 residues. V was clipped by 2 bases and J by 4 bases, with 10 bases between them. Germline CDR1 reads MNHEY; CDR2 reads SVGEGT. The CDR3 protein is CASSYPSWADTQYF. Written as DNA, the CDR3 is TGTGCCAGCAGTTACCCGAGTTGGGCAGATACGCAGTATTTT.

This clone appeared many times. V is TRBV7-2 and J is TRBJ1-5, with D perhaps TRBD1 (6 bases). Trimming cost V 3 bases and J 4 bases, with 7 bases left between them. This CDR3 is built from 13 residues. The germline gives CDR1 SGHTA, CDR2 FQGNSA. CDR3 protein: CASSFQGNQPQHF. The CDR3 coding sequence is TGTGCCAGCAGCTTTCAGGGGAATCAGCCCCAGCATTTT. Complete variable domain (other parts from reference TRBV7-2 and TRBJ1-5): GAGVSQSPSNKVTEKGKDVELRCDPISGHTALYWYRQSLGQGLEFLIYFQGNSAPDKSGLPSDRFSAERTGGSVSTLTIQRTQQEDSAVYLCASSFQGNQPQHFGDGTRLSIL.

The CDR3 spells CASSPPPYRATVEQYF. The DNA of the CDR3 is TGTGCCAGCAGTCCTCCCCCTTACAGGGCTACAGTCGAGCAGTACTTC. The chain links TRBV12-3 or TRBV12-4 to TRBJ2-7, with D tentatively TRBD1 (6 bases). Deletions cut 5 bases from V and 6 bases from J, with 23 bases between. The CDR3 has 16 residues.

DNA of the CDR3: TGTGCCTGGAGTGTACGGACCAACTACGAGCAGTACTTC. Residues: CAWSVRTNYEQYF. The V gene is TRBV30, the J gene TRBJ2-7; D call uncertain. The CDR3 has 13 residues. CDR1 is GTSNPN and CDR2 is SVGIG in the germline V gene (reference sequence). V lost 0 bases to trimming and J lost 3 bases, with 9 bases between them. Full variable domain (missing parts from reference TRBV30 and TRBJ2-7): SQTIHQWPATLVQPVGSPLSLECTVEGTSNPNLYWYRQAAGRGLQLLFYSVGIGQISSEVPQNLSASRPQDRQFILSSKKLLLSDSGFYLCAWSVRTNYEQYFGPGTRLTVT.

In its sample, this clone was seen many times. The CDR3 is CASRLAELAKNIQYF. In DNA, the CDR3 is TGTGCCAGCAGACTAGCGGAGCTAGCCAAAAACATTCAGTACTTC. This chain connects TRBV12-3 or TRBV12-4 to TRBJ2-4; 8 bases are shared with TRBD2. The CDR3 spans 15 residues. V lost 6 bases to trimming and J lost 0 bases; unmatched junction nucleotides: 4.

The V call is TRBV20-1, the J call TRBJ2-7, with 9 bases aligning to TRBD1. The germline V gene has CDR1 DFQATT and CDR2 SNEGSKA (reference sequence). V shed 6 bases and J 4 bases; nucleotides not matched to a gene: 10. The CDR3 extends over 14 amino acids. The CDR3 DNA reads as TGCAGTGCCGACCCCGGGACAGGGACGTACGAGCAGTACTTC. It translates to CSADPGTGTYEQYF.